Listed here are 30 T cell receptor beta chains from one sample, sequenced in a study of T-cell memory formation after mild COVID-19. TCRdb processed the 5' RACE reads anew with MiXCR; each CDR3 protein has one entry. The sample has around 340,000 distinct CDR3 sequences, about an eighth seen once. The sequencing sample was made of PBMCs or a T cell subset sorted from them (not recorded which). These receptors were taken from a man aged 18 to 29 who had mild COVID-19 (a few samples of this study predate the infection). Cell type and time point are not known.

The chain joins TRBV20-1 to TRBJ1-5; no definite D call. The CDR3 length is 12 residues. V was shortened by 7 bases and J by 3 bases, with 10 bases between the two germline ends. Germline V lookup: CDR1 DFQATT, CDR2 SNEGSKA (reference sequence). CDR3 in amino acids: CSGAQINQPQHF. The CDR3 nucleotides are TGCAGTGGTGCGCAGATCAATCAGCCCCAGCATTTT.

This clonotype was recorded a few times. The V call is TRBV18, the J call TRBJ2-3; D may match TRBD1 or TRBD2 (5 bases each). The CDR3 has 16 amino acids. Trimming cost V 3 bases and J 1 base, with 14 bases left between them. Germline V gene lookup returns CDR1 KGHSH and CDR2 LQKENI. The CDR3 loop is CASSPLRGPGTDTQYF. CDR3 bases: TGTGCCAGCTCACCCCTCCGGGGACCAGGCACAGATACGCAGTATTTT. Together with reference TRBV18 and TRBJ2-3, the CDR3 gives the full variable domain: NAGVMQNPRHLVRRRGQEARLRCSPMKGHSHVYWYRQLPEEGLKFMVYLQKENIIDESGMPKERFSAEFPKEGPSILRIQQVVRGDSAAYFCASSPLRGPGTDTQYFGPGTRLTVL.

The chain couples TRBV12-3 or TRBV12-4 to TRBJ1-1, with D hard to call. This CDR3 spans 11 amino acids. Between the trimmed V and J ends, which lost 3 bases and 6 bases, there was a span of 5 bases. The CDR3 DNA reads TGTGCCAGCAGTTTCAGCGCTGAAGCTTTCTTT. It is translated as CASSFSAEAFF.

The rearrangement joins TRBV5-5 to TRBJ2-7; possible D gene TRBD2, 5 bases. The CDR3 is made up of 15 amino acids. Germline V gene lookup returns CDR1 SGHKS and CDR2 YYEKEE (reference sequence). Trimming stripped 1 base from V and 6 bases from J, with 17 bases between. The CDR3 region has the DNA TGTGCCAGCAGCTTGCGAGGTTATGGTGGGAGCGAGCAGTACGTC. Amino acids: CASSLRGYGGSEQYV.

Ten or more counts support this clonotype. The gene calls are TRBV18 and TRBJ1-2; D is uncertain. V lost 2 bases, J lost 6 bases, and 19 bases lay in between. This CDR3 contains 16 residues. In germline, CDR1 is KGHSH, CDR2 LQKENI. CDR3 loop: CASSPFRGTGVNGYTF. The CDR3 nucleotides read TGTGCCAGCTCACCATTCCGGGGAACCGGGGTAAATGGCTACACCTTC.

This clonotype appeared many times. This CDR3 is CASSLPGAKNIQYF. Written as DNA, the CDR3 is TGTGCCAGCAGCCTACCGGGAGCCAAAAACATTCAGTACTTC. The chain uses TRBV12-3 or TRBV12-4 and TRBJ2-4, with D uncertain. The CDR3 runs 14 residues. Trimming took 6 bases from V and 0 from J, leaving 9 bases between them.

The sample holds a few counts of this clonotype. The DNA for the CDR3 is TGTGCCAGCAGCTTCCTGCCTGGGGGGCACTACGAGCAGTACTTC. Its translation: CASSFLPGGHYEQYF. The chain is built from TRBV7-8 and TRBJ2-7, with D perhaps assigned TRBD1 or TRBD2 (6 bases each). CDR3 size: 15 residues. V gave up 3 bases and J gave up 3 bases, with 15 bases separating them. CDR1 is SGHVS and CDR2 is FQNEAQ in the germline V gene.

The rearrangement uses TRBV7-9 and TRBJ2-7; 9 bases map to TRBD1. Germline CDR1 and CDR2: SEHNR and FQNEAQ (reference sequence). The junction had 7 bases not matched to a gene; V was cut back by 5 bases and J by 2 bases. This CDR3 is 15 amino acids long. CDR3 in amino acids: CASSLGTGITYEQYF. Written as DNA, the CDR3 is TGTGCCAGCAGCCTCGGGACAGGGATTACCTACGAGCAGTACTTC.

This clonotype was picked up a small number of times. V and J are TRBV5-1 and TRBJ1-2, with unresolved D. The V end was cut by 1 base, the J end by 10 bases, with 14 bases between. Germline loops: CDR1 SGHRS, CDR2 YFSETQ. CDR3 length: 13 residues. DNA of the CDR3: TGCGCCAGCAGCTTGTTCGGGGAGTCTGACTACACCTTC. Its protein is CASSLFGESDYTF.

The chain has TRBV9 and TRBJ2-5, with 11 nucleotides matching TRBD2. Germline values: CDR1 SGDLS, CDR2 YYNGEE. CDR3 length: 15 amino acids. After removal of 4 bases from V and 3 bases from J, the junction contained 5 bases not matched to a gene. CDR3 in DNA: TGTGCCAGCAGCACCGGGACTAGCGGTAAAGAGACCCAGTACTTC. Its protein product is CASSTGTSGKETQYF.

The V and J genes are TRBV16 and TRBJ2-7; the D gene could be TRBD1 or TRBD2 (5 bases each). The V and J ends lost 4 bases and 7 bases respectively, with 11 bases between them. Germline loops: CDR1 KGHSY, CDR2 FQNENV. The CDR3 sequence is 12 residues long. CDR3 nucleotides: TGTGCCAGCAGCCGGGACGGCGGGGAGCAGTACGTC. Its translation: CASSRDGGEQYV.

CDR3 sequence: CSASQQGAVSEQYF. CDR3 nucleotide sequence: TGCAGTGCTAGCCAACAGGGGGCCGTAAGCGAGCAGTACTTC. The chain couples TRBV20-1 to TRBJ2-7, with 9 bases identical to TRBD1. V gave up 3 bases and J gave up 6 bases; unmatched junction bases: 9. This CDR3 region has 14 residues. CDR1 is DFQATT and CDR2 is SNEGSKA in the germline V gene (reference sequence).

This clonotype was counted ten times or more. The gene calls are TRBV6-5 and TRBJ2-7; TRBD1 aligns across 9 bases. This CDR3 has 13 amino acids. V lost 8 bases to trimming and J lost 2 bases; unmatched junction nucleotides: 4. Germline V lookup: CDR1 MNHEY, CDR2 SVGAGI. CDR3 in amino acids: CASGTGPTYEQYV. CDR3 nucleotide sequence: TGTGCCAGCGGGACAGGGCCAACCTACGAGCAGTACGTC.

This clonotype was found many times. The chain joins TRBV4-1 to TRBJ2-2, with TRBD2 matching over 8 bases. After removal of 1 base from V and 4 bases from J, the junction contained 2 bases not matched to a gene. CDR1 and CDR2 (germline): MGHRA, YSYEKL. The CDR3 runs to 15 residues. This chain's CDR3 is CASSQAGGRTGELFF. CDR3 coding DNA: TGCGCCAGCAGCCAAGCGGGGGGGCGCACCGGGGAGCTGTTTTTT.

This sequence joins TRBV7-8 and TRBJ1-1; 7 positions match TRBD1. CDR3 length: 16 residues. Germline values: CDR1 SGHVS, CDR2 FQNEAQ. The V segment lost 1 base and the J segment 0 bases; nucleotides outside the gene matches: 5. The CDR3 sequence is CASSLGRGGLNTEAFF. As DNA, the CDR3 is TGTGCCAGCAGCTTAGGCAGGGGGGGCCTGAACACTGAAGCTTTCTTT. Filled out from reference TRBV7-8 and TRBJ1-1, the complete variable domain reads GAGVSQSPRYKVAKRGQDVALRCDPISGHVSLFWYQQALGQGPEFLTYFQNEAQLDKSGLPSDRFFAERPEGSVSTLKIQRTQQEDSAVYLCASSLGRGGLNTEAFFGQGTRLTVV.

Comments on this clonotype: A much more abundant neighbour one base away suggests this may be a read error. The rearrangement links TRBV5-1 to TRBJ2-3; D gene unclear. Between the trimmed V and J ends, which lost 3 bases and 1 base, there was a span of 9 bases. The CDR3 runs 14 residues. Germline CDR1 SGHRS, CDR2 YFSETQ. Here the CDR3 DNA reads TGCGCCAGCAGCTACGGGCCGGGCACAGATACGCAGTATTTT. It translates to CASSYGPGTDTQYF. Looking up the rest from reference TRBV5-1 and TRBJ2-3 gives the full variable domain: KAGVTQTPRYLIKTRGQQVTLSCSPISGHRSVSWYQQTPGQGLQFLFEYFSETQRNKGNFPGRFSGRQFSNSRSEMNVSTLELGDSALYLCASSYGPGTDTQYFGPGTRLTVL.

This clonotype has at least ten counts. The rearrangement links TRBV5-1 to TRBJ2-1; 12 positions agree with TRBD2. Trimming at V came to 3 bases and at J to 5 bases, leaving 6 bases not matched to a gene. The germline CDR1 and CDR2 sequences are SGHRS and YFSETQ. The CDR3 loop spans 16 amino acids. The CDR3 nucleotides are TGCGCCAGCAGCTCTAGCGGGGGGGCATTCCACAATGAGCAGTTCTTC. Protein sequence: CASSSSGGAFHNEQFF.

In this sample, this clonotype turned up once. The chain combines TRBV5-1 with TRBJ2-1; 8 nucleotides match TRBD1. Germline trimming cut 0 bases from V and 5 bases from J; bases unmatched to any gene: 10. The CDR3 has 17 amino acids. Germline CDR1 is SGHRS and CDR2 is YFSETQ. The CDR3 spells CASSLAVRAGGHNEQFF. Here the CDR3 DNA reads TGCGCCAGCAGCTTGGCCGTACGGGCAGGGGGCCACAATGAGCAGTTCTTC.

The chain carries TRBV4-3 and TRBJ2-2; TRBD1 matches at 12 bases. CDR1 is LGHNA and CDR2 is YSLEER in the germline V gene. The CDR3 spans 16 residues. V shed 4 bases, J shed 7 bases, and the junction held 7 bases outside the gene matches. In DNA, the CDR3 is TGCGCCAGCAGCCGTACCGGGACAGGGGGCTACGGGGAGCTGTTTTTT. Protein: CASSRTGTGGYGELFF.

This clonotype was seen only a few times. The rearrangement joins TRBV6-1 to TRBJ2-1, with 11 bases matching TRBD2. CDR1 and CDR2 from the germline V gene are MNHNS and SASEGT. Trimming removed 6 bases from V and 6 bases from J; junction bases left unmatched: 7. CDR3 size: 15 residues. The CDR3 nucleotides are TGTGCCAGCAGGAAAGCAGGACTAGCGGGCAATGAGCAGTTCTTC. Translation: CASRKAGLAGNEQFF.

This clonotype turned up a few times. V and J are TRBV5-1 and TRBJ2-3, with 8 bases identical to TRBD2. The V gene's germline CDR1 is SGHRS and CDR2 YFSETQ. With 8 bases clipped from V and 0 bases from J, the junction kept 5 bases outside the gene matches. The CDR3 extends over 14 amino acids. The CDR3 sequence: CASFSGVSTDTQYF. CDR3 nucleotide sequence: TGCGCCAGTTTTAGCGGGGTGAGCACAGATACGCAGTATTTT.

The J gene is TRBJ2-1, the V gene TRBV6-5, with a weak D call TRBD1 (7 bases). The V and J ends lost 6 bases and 8 bases respectively, with 14 bases between them. Germline V gene data show CDR1 as MNHEY and CDR2 as SVGAGI. The CDR3 runs to 13 residues. The CDR3 region has the DNA TGTGCCAGCAGCCGACCAGGGGGGTATGAGCAGTTCTTC. Encoded protein: CASSRPGGYEQFF.

This clonotype was counted a few times. The chain carries TRBV28 and TRBJ2-1, with 12 bases lining up with TRBD2. Germline V lookup: CDR1 MDHEN, CDR2 SYDVKM. CDR3 length: 16 residues. J was trimmed by 5 bases and V by 6 bases; bases with no gene match: 8. This CDR3 reads CASSLTSGGSNNEQFF. Written as DNA, the CDR3 is TGTGCCAGCAGCCTGACTAGCGGGGGATCCAACAATGAGCAGTTCTTC.

This chain joins TRBV21-1 and TRBJ2-7; the table's TRBD1 call for D was not verified on the DNA. TRBV21-1 is classified as a pseudogene. The CDR3 contains 12 residues. The CDR3 region is CASWRGDYEQYF. DNA of the CDR3: TGTGCCAGCTGGAGAGGGGACTACGAGCAGTACTTC.

This clonotype has just one count. This may stem from a read error, because a much larger clone lies one nucleotide away. V gene TRBV7-2 combines with J gene TRBJ1-1; TRBD1 aligns across 7 bases. Germline CDR1 and CDR2: SGHTA and FQGNSA. The CDR3 runs 14 residues. The CDR3 bases are TGTGCCAGCAGGTCCGGGACAGTGAACACTGAAGCTCTCTTT. This codes for CASRSGTVNTEALF.

This clonotype has more than one count but fewer than ten. The chain recombines TRBV12-5 with TRBJ2-3; D is unresolved. This CDR3 is built from 15 residues. The germline CDR1 and CDR2 sequences are LGHNT and FRNRAP. V was pared by 7 bases and J by 2 bases, with 16 bases between. Written as DNA, the CDR3 is TGTGCTAGTGCTACCGTCCCACGAAACACAGATACGCAGTATTTT. It codes for CASATVPRNTDTQYF.

In this sample, this clonotype turned up a few times. CDR3 nucleotide sequence: TGCAGTGCCCGACATTCGGGGTTCGGGGATAATTCACCCCTCCACTTT. This encodes CSARHSGFGDNSPLHF. The chain couples TRBV20-1 to TRBJ1-6; D gene ambiguous. V dropped 6 bases and J dropped 5 bases, with 20 bases sitting between them. This CDR3 is 16 amino acids long. The germline CDR1 and CDR2 sequences are DFQATT and SNEGSKA (reference sequence).

This clonotype was counted a few times. The V and J genes are TRBV9 and TRBJ2-3; 7 bases line up with TRBD2. V shed 3 bases, J shed 2 bases, and the junction held 9 bases outside the gene matches. The CDR3 spans 16 residues. Germline CDR1 is SGDLS and CDR2 is YYNGEE. As DNA, the CDR3 is TGTGCCAGCAGCGCCCCCGGACTAGGGGCCACAGATACGCAGTATTTT. Its protein is CASSAPGLGATDTQYF.

This clonotype was seen at least ten times. The CDR3 reads CASSGRGSYEQYF. For the CDR3, the DNA is TGTGCCAGCAGCGGACGGGGATCCTACGAGCAGTACTTC. The gene calls are TRBV7-6 and TRBJ2-7, with D possibly TRBD2 on 5 matching bases. V lost 5 bases to trimming and J lost 1 base, with 9 bases between them. The CDR3 is 13 residues long. The germline gives CDR1 SGHVS, CDR2 FNYEAQ.

This clonotype was counted a few times. CDR3 loop: CASSENPRWDTQYF. The CDR3 DNA reads as TGTGCCAGCAGTGAAAACCCTCGTTGGGATACGCAGTATTTT. The chain is built from TRBV2 and TRBJ2-3; the D is unclear. The germline V gene encodes CDR1 SNHLY and CDR2 FYNNEI. V lost 2 bases and J 6 bases, leaving 12 bases between the germline ends. CDR3 size: 14 residues.